A single sample is the source of the 27 T cell receptor beta chains below, sequenced in a study of blood T cell repertoires in COVID-19 (TCRdb year 2020). Library preparation used the immunoSEQ multiplex PCR assay. TCRdb mirrors the immuneACCESS table, restricted to in-frame sequences. Some clones are absent from its copies; in checked studies, under half trace to an unresolved V gene, and the reason for the others is unknown. In all, the sample holds 250,000 to 300,000 clones, and around 80% of those were seen once. Approximately 4.5% of the sample goes to the ten largest clones. The sequenced material came from PBMCs or T cells enriched from blood (not recorded which). These receptor sequences come from a young man with acute COVID-19.

This clone was recorded once. The gene calls are TRBV19 and TRBJ2-3; D might be TRBD1 (5 bases). V was trimmed by 5 bases and J by 0 bases, leaving 15 bases between them. This CDR3 spans 16 amino acids. Germline lookup yields CDR1 LNHDA and CDR2 SQIVND (reference sequence). CDR3 sequence: CASSGPQGVSTDTQYF. CDR3 bases: TGTGCCAGTAGTGGTCCCCAGGGCGTTAGCACAGATACGCAGTATTTT.

The V gene is TRBV11-3, the J gene TRBJ2-1; 11 bases fit TRBD2. V shed 5 bases, J shed 6 bases, and the junction held 15 bases outside the gene matches. The CDR3 runs 18 residues. Per the germline V gene, CDR1 is SGHNT and CDR2 is YENEEA. This chain's CDR3 is CASSPGASGGQNSNEQFF. The CDR3 DNA sequence: TGTGCCAGCAGCCCAGGGGCTAGCGGGGGGCAGAACTCCAATGAGCAGTTCTTC.

The chain links TRBV18 to TRBJ2-2; D possibly corresponds to TRBD1 (6 bases). The CDR3 extends over 18 amino acids. Between the trimmed V and J ends, which lost 0 bases and 0 bases, there was a span of 14 bases. Germline CDR1 KGHSH, CDR2 LQKENI. The CDR3 bases are TGTGCCAGCTCACCACCGGTTCATCGGGACACGAACACCGGGGAGCTGTTTTTT. Its protein product is CASSPPVHRDTNTGELFF.

CDR3 in DNA: TGTGCCAGCAGCCCTGGTGCGGGGGGTAATGAAAAACTGTTTTTT. It yields the protein CASSPGAGGNEKLFF. V is TRBV5-6 and J is TRBJ1-4, with a tentative D call TRBD1 (5 bases). This CDR3 region has 15 residues. Per the germline V gene, CDR1 is SGHDT and CDR2 is YYEEEE. V lost 4 bases to trimming and J lost 4 bases, with 14 bases between them.

This sequence joins TRBV5-8 and TRBJ1-2; the match to TRBD1 covers 8 bases. This CDR3 spans 18 amino acids. J gave up 5 bases and V 4 bases, and 19 bases lay outside the gene matches. Germline V gene sequence: CDR1 SGHTS, CDR2 YDEGEE. CDR3 bases: TGTGCCAGCAGCCTCGCTTGGACAGGGTTCCCAATCAGTTATGGCTACACCTTC. Amino acids: CASSLAWTGFPISYGYTF.

The genes are TRBV28 and TRBJ1-2; TRBD1 agrees at 7 bases. There are 13 residues in the CDR3. With 8 bases clipped from V and 8 bases from J, the junction kept 11 bases outside the gene matches. Germline V gene data show CDR1 as MDHEN and CDR2 as SYDVKM. The CDR3 DNA sequence: TGTGCCAGCGTTACGCTAACAGGGGAAGGCTACACCTTC. Translation: CASVTLTGEGYTF.

This rearrangement joins TRBV6-6 to TRBJ1-2, with D uncertain. With 2 bases removed from V and 8 bases from J, the gap between germline ends came to 6 bases. From germline, CDR1 is MNHNY and CDR2 SVGAGI (reference sequence). This CDR3 spans 11 amino acids. The CDR3 loop is CASSYQSGYTF. The CDR3 coding sequence is TGTGCCAGCAGTTACCAGTCGGGCTACACCTTC.

The chain is built from TRBV7-2 and TRBJ2-3, with 14 bases lining up with TRBD2. After removal of 3 bases from V and 6 bases from J, the junction contained 2 bases not matched to a gene. CDR1 is SGHTA and CDR2 is FQGNSA in the germline V gene. The CDR3 totals 15 residues. The chain's CDR3 is CASSLTSGRVDTQYF. The CDR3 region has the DNA TGTGCCAGCAGCTTGACTAGCGGGAGGGTGGATACGCAGTATTTT.

The rearrangement uses TRBV7-9 and TRBJ1-4; D unresolved. CDR1 SEHNR and CDR2 FQNEAQ come from the germline V gene (reference sequence). Trimming removed 5 bases from V and 16 bases from J, with 17 bases in between. This CDR3 contains 12 residues. The CDR3 reads CASSPGGETWFF. The DNA for the CDR3 is TGTGCCAGCAGCCCTGGTGGAGAAACTTGGTTTTTT.

V gene TRBV24-1 combines with J gene TRBJ2-2; 7 nucleotides line up with TRBD1. Germline lookup yields CDR1 KGHDR and CDR2 SFDVKD. Trimming removed 5 bases from V and 7 bases from J; junction bases left unmatched: 6. This CDR3 is built from 14 residues. CDR3 protein: CATSVTGRVGELFF. CDR3 nucleotides: TGTGCCACCAGTGTGACAGGGCGTGTCGGGGAGCTGTTTTTT.

The J gene is TRBJ2-2, the V gene TRBV24-1; TRBD2 matches 11 bases. This CDR3 contains 18 residues. V shed 6 bases, J shed 3 bases, and the junction held 11 bases outside the gene matches. Germline assignment: CDR1 KGHDR and CDR2 SFDVKD. The CDR3 here is CATSQGTSGPADTGELFF. The CDR3 DNA reads TGTGCCACCAGTCAAGGGACTAGCGGCCCGGCGGACACCGGGGAGCTGTTTTTT.

The chain recombines TRBV13 with TRBJ2-5, with TRBD2 matching 9 bases. Germline values: CDR1 PRHDT, CDR2 FYEKMQ (reference sequence). Trimming removed 1 base from V and 5 bases from J; junction bases left unmatched: 5. The length of the CDR3 is 15 residues. The CDR3 DNA is TGTGCCAGCAGCTTAGTAGTTAGCGGGGGTGAGACCCAGTACTTC. As protein: CASSLVVSGGETQYF.

This clone appeared once. The rearrangement links TRBV7-9 to TRBJ2-7; TRBD2 aligns across 7 bases. The length of the CDR3 is 16 residues. The J segment lost 0 bases and the V segment lost 5 bases, leaving 10 bases of the junction unmatched. CDR1 and CDR2 from the germline V gene are SEHNR and FQNEAQ (reference sequence). The CDR3 nucleotides are TGTGCCAGCAGCGGATCTAGCGGCCGCCGCTCCTACGAGCAGTACGTC. Translated, it gives CASSGSSGRRSYEQYV.

The table lists this clone with a few counts. The V and J genes are TRBV7-2 and TRBJ1-4; D uncertain. Per germline, CDR1 SGHTA and CDR2 FQGNSA. Trimming cost V 3 bases and J 5 bases, with 13 bases left between them. The CDR3 spans 15 residues. The CDR3 reads CASSFDGRVNEKLFF. The CDR3 DNA is TGTGCCAGCAGCTTCGACGGGAGGGTGAATGAAAAACTGTTTTTT.

J is TRBJ2-3 and V is TRBV9; 8 bases match TRBD2. CDR1 and CDR2 (germline): SGDLS, YYNGEE. The CDR3 is 16 residues long. V lost 4 bases to trimming and J lost 4 bases; unmatched junction nucleotides: 11. The CDR3 protein is CASSPLGSGGSDTQYF. The CDR3 nucleotides are TGTGCCAGCAGCCCCCTCGGGAGCGGGGGTTCAGATACGCAGTATTTT.

The chain joins TRBV19 to TRBJ2-2; 9 bases match TRBD1. From germline, CDR1 is LNHDA and CDR2 SQIVND (reference sequence). The trim removed 3 bases at V and 4 bases at J, leaving 6 bases unmatched. The length of the CDR3 is 16 residues. CDR3 sequence: CASSINRGRRTGELFF. CDR3 DNA: TGTGCCAGTAGTATCAACAGGGGGCGCCGCACCGGGGAGCTGTTTTTT.

The gene calls are TRBV29-1 and TRBJ2-2, with D hard to call. The V end lost 6 bases, the J end lost 3 bases, and 5 bases lay between the germline ends. Germline loops: CDR1 SQVTM, CDR2 ANQGSEA. This CDR3 contains 11 residues. The chain's CDR3 is CSVHDTGELFF. For the CDR3, the DNA is TGCAGCGTCCATGACACCGGGGAGCTGTTTTTT.

This clone has more than one count but fewer than ten. V gene TRBV6-5 combines with J gene TRBJ2-1; 7 nucleotides match TRBD1. Looked up from germline, CDR1 is MNHEY and CDR2 is SVGAGI. The CDR3 has 14 amino acids. V was clipped by 6 bases and J by 5 bases; unmatched bases: 7. The CDR3 nucleotides read TGTGCCAGCAGGCCAGGGGACAGACACAATGAGCAGTTCTTC. It encodes CASRPGDRHNEQFF.

The CDR3 coding sequence is TGTGCCAGCTCCCGGAGTACAGGGCTCTTGAGCAATCAGCCCCAGCATTTT. Encoded protein: CASSRSTGLLSNQPQHF. The chain combines TRBV18 with TRBJ1-5, with D perhaps TRBD1 (6 bases). Germline V gene sequence: CDR1 KGHSH, CDR2 LQKENI. Trimming took 6 bases from V and 1 from J, leaving 19 bases between them. CDR3 length: 17 residues.

The rearrangement joins TRBV19 to TRBJ2-1, with TRBD2 matching over 12 bases. CDR1 LNHDA and CDR2 SQIVND come from the germline V gene (reference sequence). The junction had 11 bases not matched to a gene; V was cut back by 5 bases and J by 9 bases. The CDR3 runs 16 residues. This CDR3 reads CASSSTTSGSPFEQFF. CDR3 bases: TGTGCCAGTAGTTCCACGACTAGCGGGAGCCCTTTTGAGCAGTTCTTC.

The chain recombines TRBV27 with TRBJ1-3; weak D call: TRBD1 (6 bases). Trimming pared 5 bases from V and 4 bases from J, leaving 15 bases between. CDR3 length equals 15 residues. CDR1 is MNHEY and CDR2 is SMNVEV in the germline V gene (reference sequence). The CDR3 nucleotides are TGTGCCAGCAGTCGGACAGTTCATTCCGGAAACACCATATATTTT. This translates into CASSRTVHSGNTIYF.

The V call is TRBV2, the J call TRBJ1-4; TRBD1 is a possible D gene (6 bases). The germline V gene encodes CDR1 SNHLY and CDR2 FYNNEI. This CDR3 is built from 14 residues. Trimming took 7 bases from V and 4 from J, leaving 13 bases between them. CDR3 amino acids: CASIEGQHNEKLFF. CDR3 sequence (DNA): TGTGCCAGCATCGAAGGACAGCATAATGAAAAACTGTTTTTT.

The chain links TRBV6-2 or TRBV6-3 to TRBJ2-2; 9 bases align to TRBD2. With V trimmed by 4 bases and J by 2 bases, 8 bases remained unmatched. This CDR3 has 17 amino acids. CDR1 and CDR2 from the germline V gene are MNHEY and SVGEGT. DNA of the CDR3: TGTGCCAGCAGTTCCCGACTAGCGGAGACCAACACCGGGGAGCTGTTTTTT. This encodes CASSSRLAETNTGELFF.

This chain joins TRBV11-2 and TRBJ2-1; the D gene is possibly TRBD2 (6 bases). The CDR3 is 14 residues long. Trimming pared 1 base from V and 6 bases from J, leaving 10 bases between. Germline lookup yields CDR1 SGHAT and CDR2 FQNNGV. CDR3 region: CASSLAGVGNEQFF. The CDR3 nucleotides read TGTGCCAGCAGCTTAGCGGGAGTGGGCAATGAGCAGTTCTTC.

The V call is TRBV5-1, the J call TRBJ1-2; unclear D gene. Germline CDR1 is SGHRS and CDR2 is YFSETQ. Trimming removed 5 bases from V and 2 bases from J, with 19 bases in between. The CDR3 is 16 amino acids. The CDR3 DNA is TGCGCCAGCAGGGATCCAGGAAAGACGGGAAACTATGGCTACACCTTC. It specifies CASRDPGKTGNYGYTF.

V gene TRBV24-1 combines with J gene TRBJ1-1; TRBD1 is a possible D gene (6 bases). This CDR3 has 16 amino acids. Germline V gene sequence: CDR1 KGHDR, CDR2 SFDVKD. V gave up 3 bases and J gave up 4 bases, with 17 bases separating them. In DNA form, the CDR3 reads TGTGCCACCAGTGATCCGAACAGGGCCGGAGGCACTGAAGCTTTCTTT. This translates into CATSDPNRAGGTEAFF.

This chain connects TRBV14 to TRBJ1-2; 8 bases fit TRBD1. This CDR3 has 15 amino acids. Per germline, CDR1 SGHDN and CDR2 FVKESK. Unmatched junction bases numbered 5, after V lost 1 base and J lost 4 bases. The DNA for the CDR3 is TGTGCCAGCAGCCAAGTCAGGGGGCCGGGCTATGGCTACACCTTC. The encoded protein is CASSQVRGPGYGYTF.